This T cell receptor (beta chain) was recorded in a study of T cell repertoires in cytomegalovirus infection. Study-wide points: Public TCR beta family frequency separated CMV-and-HLA carriers, including in an independent cohort.

A remark on this clonotype: Its antigen is still unknown.

TCRdb recomputed calls from the reads with MiXCR, one row per CDR3 protein. The sample has nearly 70,000 distinct CDR3 sequences; 20% to 25% are singletons. The sample was PBMCs, sequenced either directly or after in vitro stimulation (not recorded which). The source is a human donor in good health (CMV status not recorded). Some clones in this sample may be carry-over from other donors' samples.

The CDR3 loop reads CAIREGGAQETQYF. The CDR3 nucleotides read TGTGCCATTCGGGAAGGCGGGGCCCAAGAGACCCAGTACTTC. This chain uses TRBV6-2 or TRBV6-3 with TRBJ2-5; possibly TRBD2 for D (6 bases). Germline loops: CDR1 MNHEY, CDR2 SVGEGT. Trimming shortened V by 10 bases and J by 1 base, and 16 bases separated the two germline ends. The CDR3 sequence is 14 residues long.